The next 31 T cell receptor beta chains were all read from a single sample in a study of CD8+CD57+ T cells in acquired aplastic anemia. Template material for TCR beta VDJ and CDR3 profiling consisted of genomic DNA. TCRdb reprocessed the reads with MiXCR, giving one entry per CDR3 protein. The sample comprises approximately 190,000 distinct CDR3 sequences, around half of which are singletons, and 9.7% rests with the top ten. Individuals selected for sequencing had exhibited CD8+CD57+ cell expansion on flow cytometry. The sample comprised sorted CD4+, CD8+, or CD8+CD57+ T cells (not recorded which) from PBMCs. Receptors were obtained from a human donor with aplastic anemia.

The V and J genes are TRBV30 and TRBJ1-1; D perhaps matches TRBD1 (6 bases). Trimming pared 2 bases from V and 1 base from J, leaving 17 bases between. Germline V gene lookup returns CDR1 GTSNPN and CDR2 SVGIG (reference sequence). CDR3 size: 16 residues. CDR3 DNA: TGTGCCTGGAGTTACCCCCTTGGCAGGGGGAACACTGAAGCTTTCTTT. It codes for CAWSYPLGRGNTEAFF.

This clonotype showed up many times. No DNA is shown, since the ends of the CDR3 on it are uncertain; the CDR3 is the one TCRdb lists. The chain couples TRBV7-2 to TRBJ2-1; the table's D call of TRBD2 was not tested on the DNA. Looked up from germline, CDR1 is SGHTA and CDR2 is FQGNSA. Including both end residues, the CDR3 is 13 amino acids long. The CDR3 loop is CASSFGPGTSTVF.

This clonotype was observed at least ten times. The CDR3 region is CASSVGQGLTDTQYF. CDR3 sequence (DNA): TGTGCCAGCAGCGTAGGACAGGGGTTGACAGATACGCAGTATTTT. The V gene is TRBV9, the J gene TRBJ2-3, with 8 bases aligning to TRBD1. The CDR3 length is 15 residues. Germline CDR1 reads SGDLS; CDR2 reads YYNGEE. Trimming at V came to 0 bases and at J to 3 bases, leaving 3 bases not matched to a gene.

The chain links TRBV6-1 to TRBJ1-1; D call uncertain. Germline CDR1 is MNHNS and CDR2 is SASEGT. Trimming cost V 8 bases and J 0 bases, with 10 bases left between them. This CDR3 spans 13 amino acids. CDR3 DNA: TGTGCCAGCCACAGAATGTTGAACACTGAAGCTTTCTTT. It codes for CASHRMLNTEAFF.

This clonotype was seen a few times. V gene TRBV12-5 combines with J gene TRBJ2-5, with 13 nucleotides matching TRBD2. V shed 4 bases and J 4 bases; nucleotides not matched to a gene: 9. Germline V gene lookup returns CDR1 LGHNT and CDR2 FRNRAP. The CDR3 runs to 17 residues. The CDR3 reads CASGSRTSGRSVETQYF. The CDR3 nucleotides read TGTGCTAGTGGTTCGCGGACTAGCGGGAGAAGTGTAGAGACCCAGTACTTC.

This chain links TRBV6-1 with TRBJ2-7; D is unclear. The CDR3 has 16 amino acids. V was clipped by 1 base and J by 3 bases, with 16 bases between them. Germline CDR1 MNHNS, CDR2 SASEGT. Here the CDR3 reads CASSEGPSVSHYEQYF. CDR3 nucleotides: TGTGCCAGCAGTGAAGGGCCCAGCGTGAGTCACTACGAGCAGTACTTC.

This clonotype was counted at least ten times. V gene TRBV12-3 or TRBV12-4 combines with J gene TRBJ2-5; D ambiguous. V gave up 3 bases and J gave up 7 bases, with 9 bases separating them. The CDR3 contains 12 residues. In nucleotides, the CDR3 is TGTGCCAGCAGTTTTTATCCCGGGACCCAGTACTTC. Amino acid sequence: CASSFYPGTQYF.

V usage is TRBV15 and J usage is TRBJ1-5; TRBD1 matches 8 bases. Looked up from germline, CDR1 is LNHNV and CDR2 is YYDKDF (reference sequence). After removal of 6 bases from V and 5 bases from J, the junction contained 9 bases not matched to a gene. This CDR3 is built from 15 residues. Written as DNA, the CDR3 is TGTGCCACCAGGGGACTACAGGGGGTAGATCAGCCCCAGCATTTT. It specifies CATRGLQGVDQPQHF.

This clonotype was detected ten times or more. J is TRBJ1-1 and V is TRBV20-1; D unclear. V was trimmed by 1 base and J by 0 bases, leaving 12 bases between them. The CDR3 contains 15 residues. CDR1 and CDR2 (germline): DFQATT, SNEGSKA (reference sequence). CDR3 nucleotides: TGCAGTGCTAGAGGAGGGCGGGTGATGAACACTGAAGCTTTCTTT. Translation gives CSARGGRVMNTEAFF.

This chain joins TRBV2 and TRBJ1-5, with D possibly TRBD1 on 5 matching bases. Germline V gene lookup returns CDR1 SNHLY and CDR2 FYNNEI. Between the trimmed V and J ends, which lost 2 bases and 7 bases, there was a span of 9 bases. The CDR3 covers 13 residues. CDR3 DNA: TGTGCCAGCAGTGAACAGGGTTGGCAGCCCCAGCATTTT. The encoded protein is CASSEQGWQPQHF.

The table lists this clonotype with many counts. This chain connects TRBV24-1 to TRBJ2-1; D might be TRBD2 (6 bases). Trimming took 3 bases from V and 4 from J, leaving 9 bases between them. CDR1 and CDR2 (germline): KGHDR, SFDVKD. There are 14 residues in the CDR3. CDR3 nucleotides: TGTGCCACCAGTGATGGACTACCGTACAATGAGCAGTTCTTC. Encoded protein: CATSDGLPYNEQFF.

This clonotype has ten or more counts. The V call is TRBV7-2, the J call TRBJ2-7; D possibly uses TRBD1 or TRBD2 (5 bases each). V shed 2 bases and J shed 6 bases, with 14 bases lying between them. The germline CDR1 and CDR2 sequences are SGHTA and FQGNSA. This CDR3 has 14 residues. CDR3 DNA sequence: TGTGCCAGCAGCTTACTGGCAGGGAGTGGCGAGCAGTACTTC. This codes for CASSLLAGSGEQYF.

The V and J genes are TRBV24-1 and TRBJ2-2; 7 positions agree with TRBD1. The junction had 10 bases not matched to a gene; V was cut back by 4 bases and J by 6 bases. There are 16 residues in the CDR3. CDR1 is KGHDR, CDR2 SFDVKD, per germline. The CDR3, as DNA: TGTGCCACCAGTGAAACGTCAGGGGGTAGCTCCGGGGAGCTGTTTTTT. Protein sequence: CATSETSGGSSGELFF.

The V gene is TRBV30, the J gene TRBJ2-5; the D gene could be TRBD1 or TRBD2 (5 bases each). Trimming removed 2 bases at V and 3 bases at J, with 13 bases between. CDR1 and CDR2 (germline): GTSNPN, SVGIG (reference sequence). The CDR3 consists of 14 residues. DNA of the CDR3: TGTGCCTGGAGTAGAGGGCAGGGAGAAGAGACCCAGTACTTC. It encodes CAWSRGQGEETQYF.

This clonotype appeared a few times. The chain links TRBV4-2 to TRBJ2-1; 13 bases line up with TRBD2. J was trimmed by 2 bases and V by 4 bases; bases with no gene match: 8. Per the germline V gene, CDR1 is LGHNA and CDR2 is YNFKEQ. This CDR3 contains 18 residues. This CDR3 reads CASSPKLTSGRTYNEQFF. CDR3 sequence (DNA): TGTGCCAGCAGCCCGAAGTTGACTAGCGGGAGGACCTACAATGAGCAGTTCTTC.

This clonotype came up many times. This chain joins TRBV10-3 and TRBJ2-3, with D possibly matching TRBD1 (5 bases). Trimming left V 4 bases short and J 0 bases short, with 11 bases between. Germline V gene lookup returns CDR1 ENHRY and CDR2 SYGVKD. The CDR3 is 15 residues long. The CDR3 here is CAISVKGVSTDTQYF. CDR3 bases: TGTGCCATCAGTGTGAAAGGGGTCAGCACAGATACGCAGTATTTT.

About this clonotype itself: This may arise from a read error, as a much more abundant clone is one base away. The CDR3 carries no conserved terminal phenylalanine or tryptophan, so it likely arises from a read error. The chain joins TRBV6-2 or TRBV6-3 to TRBJ2-7; possibly TRBD1 for D (6 bases). Trimming removed 5 bases at V and 6 bases at J, with 17 bases between. Germline-derived CDR1 and CDR2 are MNHEY and SVGEGT. The CDR3 runs to 14 residues. CDR3 bases: TGTGCCAGCAGTCAAGACAGGCTTGCGGGCGAGCAGTACCTC. Protein: CASSQDRLAGEQYL.

This clonotype was seen at least ten times. V usage is TRBV5-1 and J usage is TRBJ2-7, with D possibly being TRBD1 or TRBD2 (6 bases each). V was trimmed by 7 bases and J by 5 bases, leaving 16 bases between them. This CDR3 has 13 residues. Germline CDR1 is SGHRS and CDR2 is YFSETQ. Written as DNA, the CDR3 is TGCGCCAGCCGTTCGGGGGCTGGGAACGAGCAGTACTTC. Amino acid sequence: CASRSGAGNEQYF.

A remark on this clonotype: At one of its ends the junction is not consistent with the germline gene, which may arise from a read error. This rearrangement joins TRBV10-1 to TRBJ2-5, with D hard to call. The CDR3 sequence is 12 residues long. The germline V gene has CDR1 WNHNN and CDR2 SYGVQD (reference sequence). The CDR3 DNA reads as TGTGCCACCAGTGATCAGGCGAGAACCCAGTACTTC. Protein product: CATSDQARTQYF.

A few counts support this clonotype. This chain links TRBV15 with TRBJ1-1; the D gene is possibly TRBD1 (6 bases). In germline, CDR1 is LNHNV, CDR2 YYDKDF (reference sequence). CDR3 length equals 15 residues. With 0 bases removed from V and 0 bases from J, the gap between germline ends came to 8 bases. CDR3 protein: CATSRETGMNTEAFF. CDR3 nucleotide sequence: TGTGCCACCAGCAGAGAGACAGGCATGAACACTGAAGCTTTCTTT.

The CDR3 DNA reads as TGCGCCAGCAGCCAAGATAACGGGGGGCGGGTAGAGACCCAGTACTTC. Its translation is CASSQDNGGRVETQYF. The rearrangement links TRBV4-1 to TRBJ2-5; TRBD2 might be the D (7 bases). V was clipped by 0 bases and J by 4 bases, with 15 bases between them. The germline V gene has CDR1 MGHRA and CDR2 YSYEKL. The CDR3 loop spans 16 amino acids.

There are many counts of this clonotype. The chain carries TRBV7-3 and TRBJ1-1, with 8 bases lining up with TRBD1. The CDR3 runs 15 residues. After removal of 0 bases from V and 6 bases from J, the junction contained 6 bases not matched to a gene. The germline gives CDR1 SGHTA, CDR2 FQGTGA. CDR3 residues: CASSLTPSDRAEAFF. As DNA, the CDR3 is TGTGCCAGCAGCTTAACCCCTTCGGACAGGGCTGAAGCTTTCTTT.

The J gene is TRBJ2-7, the V gene TRBV20-1; D is uncertain. There are 11 residues in the CDR3. The V end lost 3 bases, the J end lost 3 bases, and 6 bases lay between the germline ends. CDR1 is DFQATT, CDR2 SNEGSKA, per germline (reference sequence). The CDR3 loop reads CSASLNYEQYF. In nucleotides, the CDR3 is TGCAGTGCTAGCCTGAACTACGAGCAGTACTTC.

Many counts were recorded for this clonotype. J is TRBJ2-7 and V is TRBV12-3 or TRBV12-4; D might be TRBD2 (6 bases). The CDR3 runs to 17 residues. The germline V and J ends were trimmed by 5 bases and 7 bases, with 27 bases remaining between them. CDR3 in amino acids: CASSLQGAGPGMREQYF. CDR3 sequence (DNA): TGTGCCAGCAGTCTACAAGGCGCGGGACCAGGGATGAGGGAGCAGTACTTC.

This clonotype has a handful of counts. The junction does not match germline at one end; this may be a read error. The CDR3 nucleotides are TGTGCCAGCAGTAGGAAAGGACCTGGAATGGAGACCCAGTACTTC. Protein sequence: CASSRKGPGMETQYF. The chain is built from TRBV24-1 and TRBJ2-5; no firm D call. Germline-derived CDR1 and CDR2 are KGHDR and SFDVKD. The CDR3 is 15 amino acids.

As regards this clonotype: A read error may produce the germline difference seen at one junction end. The chain joins TRBV10-3 to TRBJ2-3; D is unresolved. The CDR3 covers 13 residues. CDR1 and CDR2 (germline): ENHRY, SYGVKD. DNA of the CDR3: TGTGCCATCAGGGAGTCGGCCACAGATACGCAGTATTTT. This translates into CAIRESATDTQYF.

The chain is built from TRBV7-7 and TRBJ1-1, with D possibly TRBD1 on 5 matching bases. CDR1 is SSHAT and CDR2 is FNYEAQ in the germline V gene (reference sequence). CDR3 length equals 13 residues. CDR3 in amino acids: CASRGHRNTEAFF. For the CDR3, the DNA is TGTGCTAGTCGAGGACACCGGAACACTGAAGCTTTCTTT.

This clonotype appeared a single time. The gene calls are TRBV20-1 and TRBJ2-3; possible D gene TRBD2, 5 bases. V was pared by 6 bases and J by 0 bases, with 10 bases between. This CDR3 region has 13 residues. CDR1 and CDR2 from the germline V gene are DFQATT and SNEGSKA (reference sequence). The CDR3 DNA reads TGCAGTGCGATCGGACTCAGCACAGATACGCAGTATTTT. It codes for CSAIGLSTDTQYF.

This clonotype was counted many times. V gene TRBV6-7 combines with J gene TRBJ1-2; possible D gene TRBD1, 5 bases. TRBV6-7 is recorded as an ORF, its role being uncertain. This CDR3 has 14 residues. V lost 2 bases to trimming and J lost 4 bases, with 11 bases between them. CDR3 sequence reads: CASSYPDSRYGYTF. For the CDR3, the DNA is TGTGCCAGCAGTTACCCCGACAGCCGCTATGGCTACACCTTC.

The gene calls are TRBV12-5 and TRBJ2-7; D is perhaps TRBD2 (6 bases). V lost 5 bases, J lost 4 bases, and 12 bases lay in between. Looked up from germline, CDR1 is LGHNT and CDR2 is FRNRAP. The CDR3 length is 13 residues. CDR3 sequence: CASGASGDYEQYF. The CDR3 nucleotides are TGTGCTAGTGGTGCGTCGGGGGATTACGAGCAGTACTTC.

In this sample, this clonotype turned up many times. The rearrangement joins TRBV25-1 to TRBJ2-7, with 9 bases fitting TRBD1. The CDR3 covers 14 residues. Trimming cost V 5 bases and J 4 bases; bases outside gene matches: 6. Germline V lookup: CDR1 MGHDK, CDR2 SYGVNS. The CDR3 loop reads CASSQGQGAYEQYF. As DNA, the CDR3 is TGTGCCAGCAGTCAGGGACAGGGTGCGTACGAGCAGTACTTC.